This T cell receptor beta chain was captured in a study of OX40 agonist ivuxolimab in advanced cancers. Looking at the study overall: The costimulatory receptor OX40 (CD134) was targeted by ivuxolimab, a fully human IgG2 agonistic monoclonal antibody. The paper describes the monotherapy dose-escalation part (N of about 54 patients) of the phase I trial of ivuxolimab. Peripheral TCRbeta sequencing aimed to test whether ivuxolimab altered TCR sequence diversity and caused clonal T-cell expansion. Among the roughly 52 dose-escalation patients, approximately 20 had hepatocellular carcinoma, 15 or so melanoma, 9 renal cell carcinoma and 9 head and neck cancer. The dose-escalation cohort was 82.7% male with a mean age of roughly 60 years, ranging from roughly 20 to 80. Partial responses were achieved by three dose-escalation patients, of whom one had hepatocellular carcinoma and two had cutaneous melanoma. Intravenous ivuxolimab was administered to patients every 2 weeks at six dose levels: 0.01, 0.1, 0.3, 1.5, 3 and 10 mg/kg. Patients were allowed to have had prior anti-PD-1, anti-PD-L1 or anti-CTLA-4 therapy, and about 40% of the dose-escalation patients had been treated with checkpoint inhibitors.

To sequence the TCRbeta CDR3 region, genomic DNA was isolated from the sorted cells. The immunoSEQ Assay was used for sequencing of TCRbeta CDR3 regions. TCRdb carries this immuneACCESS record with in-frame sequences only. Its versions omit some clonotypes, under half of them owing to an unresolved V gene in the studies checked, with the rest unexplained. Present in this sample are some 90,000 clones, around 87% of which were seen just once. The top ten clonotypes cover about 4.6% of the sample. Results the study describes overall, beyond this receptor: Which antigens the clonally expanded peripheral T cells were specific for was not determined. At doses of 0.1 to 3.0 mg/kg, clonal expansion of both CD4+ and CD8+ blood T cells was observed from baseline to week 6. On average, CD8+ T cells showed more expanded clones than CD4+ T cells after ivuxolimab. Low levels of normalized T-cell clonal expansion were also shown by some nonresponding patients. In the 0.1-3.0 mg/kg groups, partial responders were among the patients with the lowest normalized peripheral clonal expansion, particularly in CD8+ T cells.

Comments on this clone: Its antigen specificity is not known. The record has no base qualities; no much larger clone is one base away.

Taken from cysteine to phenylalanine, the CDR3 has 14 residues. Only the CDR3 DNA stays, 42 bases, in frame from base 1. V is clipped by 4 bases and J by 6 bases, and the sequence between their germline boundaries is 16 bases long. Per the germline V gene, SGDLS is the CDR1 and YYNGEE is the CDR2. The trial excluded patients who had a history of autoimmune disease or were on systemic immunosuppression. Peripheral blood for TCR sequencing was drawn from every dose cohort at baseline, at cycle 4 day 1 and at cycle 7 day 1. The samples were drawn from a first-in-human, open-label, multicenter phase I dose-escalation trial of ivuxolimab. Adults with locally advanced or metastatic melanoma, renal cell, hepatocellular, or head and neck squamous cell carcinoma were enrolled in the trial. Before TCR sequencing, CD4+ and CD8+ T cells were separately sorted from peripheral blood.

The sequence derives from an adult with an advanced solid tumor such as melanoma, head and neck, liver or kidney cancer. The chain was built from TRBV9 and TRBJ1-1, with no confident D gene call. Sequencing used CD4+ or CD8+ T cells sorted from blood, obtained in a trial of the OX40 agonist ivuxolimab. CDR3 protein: CASSPQNRGPEAFF. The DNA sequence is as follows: TGTGCCAGCAGCCCCCAAAACCGTGGGCCTGAAGCTTTCTTT. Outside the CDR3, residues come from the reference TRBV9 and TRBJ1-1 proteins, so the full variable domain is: DSGVTQTPKHLITATGQRVTLRCSPRSGDLSVYWYQQSLDQGLQFLIQYYNGEERAKGNILERFSAQQFPDLHSELNLSSLELGDSALYFCASSPQNRGPEAFFGQGTRLTVV.